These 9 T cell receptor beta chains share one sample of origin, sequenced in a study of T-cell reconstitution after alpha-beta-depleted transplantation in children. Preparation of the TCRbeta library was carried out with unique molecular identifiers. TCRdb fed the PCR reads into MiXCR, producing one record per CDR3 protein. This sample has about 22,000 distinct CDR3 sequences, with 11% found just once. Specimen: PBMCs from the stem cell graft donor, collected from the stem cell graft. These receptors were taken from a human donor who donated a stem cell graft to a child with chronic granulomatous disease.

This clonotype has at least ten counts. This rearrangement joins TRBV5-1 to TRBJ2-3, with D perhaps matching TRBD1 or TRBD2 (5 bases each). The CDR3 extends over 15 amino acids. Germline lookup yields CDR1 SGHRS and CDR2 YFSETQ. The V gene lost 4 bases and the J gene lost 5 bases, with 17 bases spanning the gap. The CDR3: CASSLRGPGEDTQYF. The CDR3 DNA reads TGCGCCAGCAGCCTCCGGGGCCCAGGAGAAGATACGCAGTATTTT.

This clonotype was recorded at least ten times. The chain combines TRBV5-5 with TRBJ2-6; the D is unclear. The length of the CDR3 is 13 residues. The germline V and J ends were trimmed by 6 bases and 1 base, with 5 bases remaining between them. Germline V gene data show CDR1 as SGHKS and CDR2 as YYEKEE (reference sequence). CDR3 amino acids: CASTESGANVLTF. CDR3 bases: TGTGCCAGCACGGAATCTGGGGCCAACGTCCTGACTTTC.

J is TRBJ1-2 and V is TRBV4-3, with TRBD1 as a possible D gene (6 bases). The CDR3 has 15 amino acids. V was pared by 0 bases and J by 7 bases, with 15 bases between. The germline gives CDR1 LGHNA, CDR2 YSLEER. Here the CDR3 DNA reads TGCGCCAGCAGCCAAGATTACGGGGGCAGAAGTGGCTACACCTTC. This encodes CASSQDYGGRSGYTF.

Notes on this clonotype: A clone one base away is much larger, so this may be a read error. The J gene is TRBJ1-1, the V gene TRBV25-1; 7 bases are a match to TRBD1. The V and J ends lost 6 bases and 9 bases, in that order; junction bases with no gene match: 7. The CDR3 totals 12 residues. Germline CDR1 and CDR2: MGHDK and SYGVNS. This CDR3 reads CASRKGAVKAFF. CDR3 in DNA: TGTGCCAGCAGGAAGGGGGCTGTTAAAGCTTTCTTT.

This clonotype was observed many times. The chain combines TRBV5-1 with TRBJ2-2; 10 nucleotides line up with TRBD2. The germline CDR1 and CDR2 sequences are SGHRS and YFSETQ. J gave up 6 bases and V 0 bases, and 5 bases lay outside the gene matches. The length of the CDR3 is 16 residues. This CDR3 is CASSLGVAGGSGELFF. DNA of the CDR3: TGCGCCAGCAGCTTGGGAGTAGCGGGAGGCTCCGGGGAGCTGTTTTTT. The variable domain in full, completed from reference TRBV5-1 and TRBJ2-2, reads KAGVTQTPRYLIKTRGQQVTLSCSPISGHRSVSWYQQTPGQGLQFLFEYFSETQRNKGNFPGRFSGRQFSNSRSEMNVSTLELGDSALYLCASSLGVAGGSGELFFGEGSRLTVL.

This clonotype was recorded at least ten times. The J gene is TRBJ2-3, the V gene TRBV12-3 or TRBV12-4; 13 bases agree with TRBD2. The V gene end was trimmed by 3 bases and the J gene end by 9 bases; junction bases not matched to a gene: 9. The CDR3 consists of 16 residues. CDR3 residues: CASSFGQLAGGETQYF. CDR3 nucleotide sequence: TGTGCCAGCAGTTTCGGACAACTAGCGGGAGGGGAGACGCAGTATTTT.

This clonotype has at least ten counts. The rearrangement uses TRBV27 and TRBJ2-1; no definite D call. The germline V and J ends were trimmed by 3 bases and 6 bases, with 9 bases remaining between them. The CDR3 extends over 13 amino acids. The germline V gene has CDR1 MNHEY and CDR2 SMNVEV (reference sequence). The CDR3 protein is CASSFGRGNEQFF. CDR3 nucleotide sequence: TGTGCCAGCAGTTTTGGTCGCGGCAATGAGCAGTTCTTC.

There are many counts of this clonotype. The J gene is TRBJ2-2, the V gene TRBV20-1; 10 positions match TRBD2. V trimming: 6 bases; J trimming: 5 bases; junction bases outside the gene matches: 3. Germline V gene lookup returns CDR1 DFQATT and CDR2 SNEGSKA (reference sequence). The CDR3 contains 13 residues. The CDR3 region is CSAASGRTGELFF. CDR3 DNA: TGCAGTGCCGCTAGCGGGAGAACCGGGGAGCTGTTTTTT.

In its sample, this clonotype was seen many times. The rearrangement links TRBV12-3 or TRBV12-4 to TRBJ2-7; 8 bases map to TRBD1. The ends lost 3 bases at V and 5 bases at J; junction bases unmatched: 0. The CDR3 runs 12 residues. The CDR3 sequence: CASSLDRDEQYF. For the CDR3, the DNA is TGTGCCAGCAGTTTGGACAGGGACGAGCAGTACTTC.